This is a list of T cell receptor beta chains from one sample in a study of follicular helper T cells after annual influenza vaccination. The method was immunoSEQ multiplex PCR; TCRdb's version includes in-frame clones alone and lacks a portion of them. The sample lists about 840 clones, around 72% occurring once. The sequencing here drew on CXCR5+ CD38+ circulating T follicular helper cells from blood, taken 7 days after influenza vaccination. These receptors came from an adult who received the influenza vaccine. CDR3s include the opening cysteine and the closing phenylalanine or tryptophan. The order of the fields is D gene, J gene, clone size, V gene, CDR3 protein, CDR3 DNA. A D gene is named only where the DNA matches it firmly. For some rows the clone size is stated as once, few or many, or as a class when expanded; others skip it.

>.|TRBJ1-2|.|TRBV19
CASSIIPWEPNYGYTF
TGTGCCAGTAGTATAATCCCCTGGGAGCCTAACTATGGCTACACCTTC
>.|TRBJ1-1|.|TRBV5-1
CASMGNTEAFF
TGCGCCAGCATGGGAAACACTGAAGCTTTCTTT
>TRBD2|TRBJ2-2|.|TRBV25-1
CASSPGGTGELFF
TGTGCCAGCAGTCCGGGGGGCACCGGGGAGCTGTTTTTT
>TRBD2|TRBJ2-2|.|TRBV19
CASSIGGGAFETGELFF
TGTGCCAGTAGTATAGGGGGAGGGGCATTTGAAACCGGGGAGCTGTTTTTT
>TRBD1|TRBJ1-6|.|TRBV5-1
CASSLGTVPPVHF
TGCGCCAGCAGCTTAGGGACAGTGCCCCCCGTCCACTTT
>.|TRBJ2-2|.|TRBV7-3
CASSDRNTGELFF
TGTGCCAGCAGCGACAGAAACACCGGGGAGCTGTTTTTT
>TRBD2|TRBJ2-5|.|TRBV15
CATSRDPWGGETQYF
TGTGCCACCAGCAGAGATCCATGGGGGGGTGAGACCCAGTACTTC
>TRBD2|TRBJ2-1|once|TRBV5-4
CASSFMTSGGNEQFF
TGTGCCAGCAGCTTTATGACTAGCGGGGGGAATGAGCAGTTCTTC
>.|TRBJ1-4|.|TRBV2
CASERVNEKLFF
TGTGCCAGCGAACGGGTTAATGAAAAACTGTTTTTT
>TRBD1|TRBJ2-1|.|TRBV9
CASSAGTGKVGNEQFF
TGTGCCAGCAGCGCCGGGACAGGGAAGGTTGGCAATGAGCAGTTCTTC
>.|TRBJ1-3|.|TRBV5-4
CASSFQGSSGNTIYF
TGTGCCAGCAGCTTCCAGGGGAGCTCTGGAAACACCATATATTTT
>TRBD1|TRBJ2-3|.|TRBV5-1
CASSTGTGGRGATDTQYF
TGCGCCAGCAGTACCGGGACAGGGGGCCGGGGGGCCACAGATACGCAGTATTTT
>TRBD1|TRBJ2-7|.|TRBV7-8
CASSLSGQGGKYEQYF
TGTGCCAGCAGCTTATCTGGACAGGGTGGAAAATACGAGCAGTACTTC
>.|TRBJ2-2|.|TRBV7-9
CASSRIPNTGELFF
TGTGCCAGCAGCCGCATTCCGAACACCGGGGAGCTGTTTTTT
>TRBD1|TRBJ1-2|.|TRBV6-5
CATEPGDRKYGYTF
TGTGCCACCGAACCGGGGGACAGGAAGTATGGCTACACCTTC
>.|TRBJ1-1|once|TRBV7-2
CASSFPRMRGGTEAFF
TGTGCCAGCAGCTTCCCAAGAATGAGGGGAGGCACTGAAGCTTTCTTT
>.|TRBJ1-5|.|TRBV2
CASSADSGGNQPQHF
TGTGCCAGCAGTGCGGACAGTGGGGGGAATCAGCCCCAGCATTTT
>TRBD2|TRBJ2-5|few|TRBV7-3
CASSLVASGGSSGRETQYF
TGTGCCAGCAGCTTAGTGGCTAGCGGGGGGTCCAGCGGTCGGGAGACCCAGTACTTC
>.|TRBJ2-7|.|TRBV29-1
CSVIWAGSNYEQYF
TGCAGCGTTATTTGGGCAGGGAGTAACTACGAGCAGTACTTC
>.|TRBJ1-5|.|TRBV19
CASSNTEGGPQHF
TGTGCCAGTAGTAACACGGAGGGTGGGCCCCAGCATTTT
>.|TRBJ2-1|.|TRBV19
CASSIAAGAASYNEQFF
TGTGCCAGTAGTATTGCGGCTGGAGCGGCCTCCTACAATGAGCAGTTCTTC
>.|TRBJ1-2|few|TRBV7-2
CASSLEGQNYGYTF
TGTGCCAGCAGCCTGGAAGGACAGAACTATGGCTACACCTTC
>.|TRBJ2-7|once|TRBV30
CAWSGTRGEQYF
TGTGCCTGGAGTGGGACCCGGGGCGAGCAGTACTTC
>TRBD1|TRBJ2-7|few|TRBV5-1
CASNSGQGTYEQYF
TGCGCCAGCAACTCGGGACAGGGAACCTACGAGCAGTACTTC
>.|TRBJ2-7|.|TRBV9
CASSPAAGRYEQYF
TGTGCCAGCAGTCCGGCGGCGGGAAGATACGAGCAGTACTTC
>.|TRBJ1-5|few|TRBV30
CAWSGGQKSNQPQHF
TGTGCCTGGAGCGGCGGACAGAAAAGCAATCAGCCCCAGCATTTT
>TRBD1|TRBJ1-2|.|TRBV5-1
CASSLLPDRVYGYTF
TGCGCCAGCAGCCTGTTACCCGACAGGGTTTATGGCTACACCTTC
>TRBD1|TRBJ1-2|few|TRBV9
CASSTRDRGNGYTF
TGTGCCAGCAGCACCCGGGACAGGGGCAATGGCTACACCTTC
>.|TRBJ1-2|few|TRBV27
CASSQSFGAVVNF
TGTGCCAGCAGCCAGTCGTTCGGGGCGGTCGTCAATTTC
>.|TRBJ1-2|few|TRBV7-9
CASSLAEYGYTF
TGTGCCAGCAGCTTAGCAGAGTATGGCTACACCTTC
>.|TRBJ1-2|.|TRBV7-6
CASSLADRGYTF
TGTGCCAGCAGCTTAGCTGACAGAGGCTACACCTTC
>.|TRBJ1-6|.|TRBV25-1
CASSEFKGNNSPLHF
TGTGCCAGCAGTGAATTTAAAGGGAACAATTCACCCCTCCACTTT
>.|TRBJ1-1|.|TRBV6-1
CASSGRVSNTEAFF
TGTGCCAGCAGTGGCCGGGTTTCGAACACTGAAGCTTTCTTT
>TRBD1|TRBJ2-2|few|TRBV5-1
CASSLGQGELFF
TGCGCCAGCAGCCTGGGACAGGGGGAGCTGTTTTTT
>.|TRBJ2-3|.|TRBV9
CASSVVPELPTDTQYF
TGTGCCAGCAGCGTAGTGCCGGAGCTGCCCACAGATACGCAGTATTTT
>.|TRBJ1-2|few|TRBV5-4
CASSLVGRALDYGYTF
TGTGCCAGCAGCTTGGTGGGACGGGCTTTAGACTATGGCTACACCTTC
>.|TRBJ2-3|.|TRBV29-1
CSVSDGSDTQYF
TGCAGCGTTTCGGACGGTTCCGATACGCAGTATTTT
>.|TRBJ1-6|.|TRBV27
CASSDPNSPLHF
TGTGCCAGCAGCGACCCGAATTCACCCCTCCACTTT
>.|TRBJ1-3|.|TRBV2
CASSDGQRYSGNTIYF
TGTGCCAGCAGCGACGGACAGAGGTACTCTGGAAACACCATATATTTT
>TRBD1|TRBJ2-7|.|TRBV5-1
CASRGQGLGDEQYF
TGCGCCAGCAGGGGACAGGGGTTGGGAGACGAGCAGTACTTC
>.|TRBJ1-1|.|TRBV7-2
CASSLSQGNTEAFF
TGTGCCAGCAGCTTATCACAGGGGAACACTGAAGCTTTCTTT
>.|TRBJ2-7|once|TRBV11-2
CASSLAERGAYEQYF
TGTGCCAGCAGCTTAGCGGAGAGGGGGGCCTACGAGCAGTACTTC
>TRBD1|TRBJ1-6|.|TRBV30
CARNRGQGSPLHF
TGTGCCCGGAACAGGGGGCAGGGTTCACCCCTCCACTTT
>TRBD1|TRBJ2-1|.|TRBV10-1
CASSRGTGSSNEQFF
TGCGCCAGCAGTCGAGGGACAGGGTCAAGTAATGAGCAGTTCTTC
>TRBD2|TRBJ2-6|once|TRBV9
CASSPRTSGGALGGANVLTF
TGTGCCAGCAGCCCGCGGACTAGCGGGGGGGCCCTAGGTGGGGCCAACGTCCTGACTTTC
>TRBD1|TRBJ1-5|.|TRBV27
CASSLSPTGNQPQHF
TGTGCCAGCAGTTTATCGCCGACAGGGAATCAGCCCCAGCATTTT
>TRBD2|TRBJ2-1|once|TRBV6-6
CASRVGGGYNEQFF
TGTGCCAGCAGAGTCGGGGGGGGCTACAATGAGCAGTTCTTC
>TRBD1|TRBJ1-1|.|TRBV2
CASRKTGETEAFF
TGTGCCAGCAGAAAAACAGGGGAAACTGAAGCTTTCTTT
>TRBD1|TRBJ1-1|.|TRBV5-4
CASSLDPGGTEAFF
TGTGCCAGCAGCTTGGACCCAGGGGGCACTGAAGCTTTCTTT
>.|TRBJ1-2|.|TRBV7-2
CASSINPRNYGYTF
TGTGCCAGCAGCATTAACCCTAGAAACTATGGCTACACCTTC